The sample holds one count of the clone carrying this T cell receptor beta chain. It was with a sample-barcoded 5' primer and a J-beta primer mix that a second PCR of roughly 6 to 11 cycles was run. Every cDNA was tagged by a template-switch adaptor with 12 random nucleotides. TCRdb called the 5' RACE reads again in MiXCR, with one record for every CDR3 protein. The table records 850,000 to 950,000 distinct CDR3 sequences, under 30% of them present only once. The sample is drawn from a study of blood T cells in healthy people across ages. For the study at large: Per every two T cells, about one barcoded beta molecule was captured by template switching.

CDR3 length equals 14 residues. Germline V gene sequence: CDR1 MNHEY, CDR2 SMNVEV (reference sequence). V and J are TRBV27 and TRBJ2-5; D possibly corresponds to TRBD2 (6 bases). The end of the DNA fits TRBJ2-7 better, so the J call may be wrong. The sequenced sample was blood. This clonotype originated in a woman aged 80 or over in good health. The CDR3 reads CASSLSIASDEQYF. The CDR3 region has the DNA TGTGCCAGCAGTTTATCGATCGCTAGCGACGAGCAGTACTTC.